This TCR beta chain was identified in a study of blood T cell repertoires in COVID-19. The overall study: The United States, Italy and Spain provided the acute and convalescent COVID-19 samples.

Ages ranged from about 18 to 89 years, with residence in around 24 US areas. Each participant's cohort was designated according to participant-reported clinical history. Authors' processing steps: The assay estimated nucleated cells by amplifying reference gene primers. The method was immunoSEQ multiplex PCR; TCRdb's version includes in-frame clones alone and lacks a portion of them. V, J and clone size derive from that table, while D and trimming were established from the DNA sequence. The table records 200,000 to 250,000 clones, roughly 90% of them present only once. Losses at the gene ends were 6 bases for V and 7 bases for J; bases not matched to a gene: 8. CDR3 length: 14 residues. CDR1 ENHRY and CDR2 SYGVKD come from the germline V gene.

The TCR sequence derives from a woman younger than 45 with acute COVID-19. This chain joins TRBV10-3 and TRBJ2-1, with 8 bases lining up with TRBD1. The sequencing sample was made of PBMCs or T cells enriched from blood (not recorded which). The CDR3 DNA follows: TGTGCCATCAGCGGCCGGACAGGGACGAATGAGCAGTTCTTC. Translation: CAISGRTGTNEQFF.